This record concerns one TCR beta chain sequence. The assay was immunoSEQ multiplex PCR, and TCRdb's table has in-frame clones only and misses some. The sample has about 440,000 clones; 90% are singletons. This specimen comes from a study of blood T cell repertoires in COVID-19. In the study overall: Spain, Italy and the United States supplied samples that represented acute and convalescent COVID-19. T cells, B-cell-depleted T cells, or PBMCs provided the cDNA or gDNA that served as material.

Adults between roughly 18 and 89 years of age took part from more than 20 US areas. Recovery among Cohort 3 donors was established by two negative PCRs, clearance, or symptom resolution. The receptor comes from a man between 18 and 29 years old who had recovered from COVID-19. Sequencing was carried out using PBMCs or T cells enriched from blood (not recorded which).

The CDR3 protein is CASSLPPGNEQYF. The CDR3 coding sequence is TGTGCCAGCAGCTTACCCCCGGGGAACGAGCAGTACTTC. This chain uses TRBV7-9 with TRBJ2-7, with a possible D match to TRBD2 (5 bases). Trimming removed 2 bases from V and 5 bases from J, with 10 bases in between. CDR1 and CDR2 from the germline V gene are SEHNR and FQNEAQ (reference sequence). The CDR3 is made up of 13 amino acids.